This T cell receptor beta chain is drawn from a study of T cells in Graves' hyperthyroidism and ophthalmopathy. Findings and limits, study-wide: A median about 6 months before onset, the model predicted ophthalmopathy. Most clonotypes expanded in the thyroid (above 0.001) were also present in blood.

Stable Graves' hyperthyroidism denoted no ophthalmopathy progression over 18 months. The hyperthyroidism was newly diagnosed and had lasted under 2 months; the patients were aged 18 to 65. Turning to this clonotype: The antigen remains unidentified.

Template material for amplifying TCR beta CDR3 regions consisted of RNA transcripts. First-round RT-PCR of the TCR CDR3 relied on the HTBI primer set. TCRdb re-analysed the multiplex PCR reads in MiXCR, keeping a single row per CDR3 protein. This repertoire shows a few hundred thousand distinct CDR3 sequences, around 14% found once; its top ten account for around a third. V gave up 6 bases and J gave up 2 bases; unmatched junction bases: 5. The germline CDR1 and CDR2 sequences are LNHDA and SQIVND (reference sequence). This CDR3 is built from 14 residues. The TCR originated in a woman aged 25-40 years with Graves' hyperthyroidism. The chain combines TRBV19 with TRBJ2-7; 9 bases line up with TRBD2. Sequenced sample: blood. DNA of the CDR3: TGTGCCAGTAGCCTAGCGGGAATAACCTACGAGCAGTACTTC. Its translation is CASSLAGITYEQYF.